This T cell receptor beta chain was identified in a study of monozygotic twins with cystic fibrosis. The V gene's germline CDR1 is SGDLS and CDR2 YYNGEE. V was cut by 0 bases and J by 2 bases, with 5 bases left in between. This CDR3 contains 13 residues. Study-wide findings and caveats: Monozygotic CF twin pairs shared significantly more nucleotide-identical clonotypes than unrelated CF individuals did. Age, concordance and disease severity did not associate with shared CDR3 numbers. The repertoire was suggested to be naive-dominated, clonality median around 0.0095. V usage most resembled the co-twin in 13 of 16 pairs.

The sample holds one count of this clone. What it binds is not known. Some clones are missing from TCRdb's copy, which holds only in-frame ones; the method was immunoSEQ multiplex PCR. The sample includes some 10,000 clones, roughly 85% of them seen just once. This TCR derives from a man aged 18-30 years with cystic fibrosis. What was sequenced was blood. The chain has TRBV9 and TRBJ1-2; no definite D call. CDR3 loop: CASSVEPNYGYTF. The CDR3 DNA reads TGTGCCAGCAGCGTAGAGCCCAACTATGGCTACACCTTC.